This TCR beta chain stems from a study of T cell responses to AZD1222 COVID-19 vaccine. Notes on the study in general: Scientists sampled the repertoires only once the peak T cell response had passed. Increases in Spike-specific TCR breadth and depth were seen after two AZD1222 doses.

Sequenced by immunoSEQ multiplex PCR; TCRdb stores in-frame clones only, minus some. Altogether around 160,000 clones are present, 92% being singletons, with the ten largest covering approximately 1.3%. On this clone itself: As yet, its antigen is unknown.

The germline V gene encodes CDR1 SGHTA and CDR2 FQGNSA. This CDR3 spans 16 amino acids. The trim removed 7 bases at V and 3 bases at J, leaving 7 bases unmatched. The rearrangement links TRBV7-2 to TRBJ2-3; TRBD2 agrees at 13 bases. The TCR was taken from an adult who received the AZD1222 COVID-19 vaccine. The sample consisted of peripheral blood, taken 28 days after the second AZD1222 dose. The CDR3 nucleotides are TGTGCCAGCAACCGACTAGCGGGAGGCCGTACAGATACGCAGTATTTT. This gives the protein CASNRLAGGRTDTQYF.